This is a list of T cell receptor beta chains from one sample in a study of regulatory T cells in long-lasting Graves disease. One entry per CDR3 protein, called by TCRdb with MiXCR from the multiplex PCR reads. The sample lists 500,000 or so distinct CDR3 sequences, roughly 15% occurring once. These data are also associated with another study on T cells in Graves' hyperthyroidism and ophthalmopathy.

Sequencing was performed on peripheral blood mononuclear cells (PBMCs), taken at new diagnosis, from a patient treated with antithyroid drugs. The receptor set was obtained from a woman aged 50 to 60 with Graves disease. CDR3s include the opening cysteine and the closing phenylalanine or tryptophan. A D gene is named only where the DNA matches it firmly. A row's size may be missing; if present it is once, few, many or a size class.

j_call clone_size v_call d_call cdr3_aa cdr3_nt
TRBJ2-3 many TRBV20-1 TRBD2 CSATKGGGGDTQYF TGCAGTGCAACCAAAGGCGGGGGGGGAGATACGCAGTATTTT
TRBJ2-2 . TRBV5-1 TRBD2 CASSPGLAGADTGELFF TGCGCCAGCAGCCCGGGACTAGCGGGAGCGGACACCGGGGAGCTGTTTTTT
TRBJ2-5 many TRBV24-1 . CATRLGGQETQYF TGTGCCACCAGGCTGGGGGGCCAAGAGACCCAGTACTTC
TRBJ1-5 many TRBV6-2/TRBV6-3 . CASSYDAGQPQHF TGTGCCAGCAGTTATGACGCAGGGCAGCCCCAGCATTTT
TRBJ1-3 . TRBV30 . CAWSFFSGNTIYF TGTGCCTGGAGCTTTTTCTCTGGAAACACCATATATTTT
TRBJ1-1 many TRBV12-3/TRBV12-4 TRBD1 CASRASGQSMNTEAFF TGTGCCAGCAGGGCGTCGGGACAGAGCATGAACACTGAAGCTTTCTTT
TRBJ2-5 . TRBV5-1 . CASSLAGDGRETQYF TGCGCCAGCAGCTTGGCAGGGGACGGTCGAGAGACCCAGTACTTC
TRBJ2-3 many TRBV7-3 TRBD2 CASSLGGREADTQYF TGTGCCAGCAGCTTAGGCGGGAGAGAGGCAGATACGCAGTATTTT
TRBJ2-5 . TRBV5-1 . CASSASPGVEETQYF TGCGCCAGCAGCGCCTCCCCGGGGGTGGAAGAGACCCAGTACTTC
TRBJ2-3 . TRBV27 . CASSRLPGLDTQYF TGTGCCAGCAGTCGACTTCCGGGGCTAGATACGCAGTATTTT
TRBJ1-1 many TRBV6-1 . CASSFRGRGNTEAFF TGTGCCAGCAGCTTCAGGGGCAGGGGGAACACTGAAGCTTTCTTT
TRBJ1-1 . TRBV7-8 . CASSGVYTANTEAFF TGTGCCAGCAGCGGTGTTTATACGGCCAACACTGAAGCTTTCTTT
TRBJ2-5 . TRBV20-1 TRBD2 CSATDYSGSLQETQYF TGCAGTGCTACCGACTACAGCGGGAGCCTTCAAGAGACCCAGTACTTC
TRBJ1-1 many TRBV18 . CASSPWDGLVNTEAFF TGTGCCAGCTCACCATGGGACGGGCTTGTGAACACTGAAGCTTTCTTT
TRBJ2-7 many TRBV6-1 . CASSQGLPQREQYF TGTGCCAGCAGTCAAGGACTGCCCCAACGCGAGCAGTACTTC
TRBJ1-1 few TRBV29-1 TRBD1 CSVKQGGTEAFF TGCAGCGTTAAACAGGGGGGCACTGAAGCTTTCTTT
TRBJ1-5 few TRBV7-9 . CASSLGGGSKPQHF TGTGCCAGCAGCTTAGGAGGGGGTAGTAAGCCCCAGCATTTT
TRBJ2-1 . TRBV3-1 . CASSQPHNEQFF TGTGCCAGCAGCCAACCTCACAATGAGCAGTTCTTC
TRBJ2-1 many TRBV9 . CASRSGVGPANEQFF TGTGCCAGCAGGTCAGGAGTGGGTCCTGCCAATGAGCAGTTCTTC
TRBJ2-5 . TRBV5-1 TRBD2 CASSSAGGNGVTQYF TGCGCCAGCAGCTCGGCGGGAGGGAACGGGGTGACCCAGTACTTC
TRBJ1-2 few TRBV6-1 . CASSILYGYTF TGTGCCAGCAGTATATTATATGGCTACACCTTC
TRBJ2-3 many TRBV29-1 . CSVETSSTDTQYF TGCAGCGTTGAAACCAGTAGCACAGATACGCAGTATTTT
TRBJ2-3 few TRBV27 . CASSPLPTDTQYF TGTGCCAGCAGTCCCCTCCCCACAGATACGCAGTATTTT
TRBJ1-5 . TRBV2 . CASSVVRVTGQPQHF TGTGCCAGCAGTGTCGTTCGGGTGACGGGTCAGCCCCAGCATTTT
TRBJ2-1 many TRBV7-9 TRBD2 CASSPTPLSGRRGEQFF TGTGCCAGCAGCCCAACACCCCTTAGCGGGAGGCGGGGTGAGCAGTTCTTC
TRBJ2-3 . TRBV3-1 TRBD2 CASSQTQRESGRFTDTQYF TGTGCCAGCAGCCAAACCCAGCGGGAGTCTGGGAGATTCACAGATACGCAGTATTTT
TRBJ1-2 . TRBV4-1 . CASSQGQSEEYGYTF TGCGCCAGCAGCCAAGGACAGTCGGAAGAGTATGGCTACACCTTC
TRBJ2-1 . TRBV7-2 . CASSTPALSYNEQFF TGTGCCAGCAGCACACCCGCGCTCTCCTACAATGAGCAGTTCTTC
TRBJ2-3 . TRBV6-2/TRBV6-3 TRBD2 CASYAGGGPDTQYF TGTGCCAGCTACGCGGGAGGAGGACCGGATACGCAGTATTTT
TRBJ2-1 few TRBV6-1 TRBD2 CASRLAGGPVNEQFF TGTGCCAGCAGACTAGCGGGAGGGCCAGTAAATGAGCAGTTCTTC
TRBJ2-7 few TRBV19 . CASSLTPSAEQYF TGTGCCAGTAGCCTTACACCCTCGGCCGAGCAGTACTTC
TRBJ2-1 . TRBV18 TRBD2 CASSHREVEAGPPYNEQFF TGTGCCAGCTCACATAGGGAAGTAGAAGCGGGACCACCCTACAATGAGCAGTTCTTC
TRBJ2-1 . TRBV4-1 TRBD2 CASSQVWREDPDEQFF TGCGCCAGCAGCCAGGTATGGCGGGAGGATCCTGATGAGCAGTTCTTC
TRBJ2-7 once TRBV4-1 TRBD2 CASSQDVTSGSPYEQYF TGCGCCAGCAGCCAAGATGTGACTAGCGGGAGTCCTTACGAGCAGTACTTC
TRBJ2-3 few TRBV10-3 . CAIRDSSRTDTQYF TGTGCCATCAGGGACAGTTCCCGCACAGATACGCAGTATTTT
TRBJ2-3 many TRBV5-1 . CASSLAPQQVDTQYF TGCGCCAGCAGCTTGGCCCCCCAGCAGGTAGATACGCAGTATTTT
TRBJ2-5 . TRBV3-1 . CASSQDGSGRTQYF TGTGCCAGCAGCCAAGATGGGTCAGGGCGGACCCAGTACTTC
TRBJ2-2 many TRBV11-2 TRBD2 CASSRAAGGNTGELFF TGTGCCAGCAGCCGGGCAGCGGGGGGAAACACCGGGGAGCTGTTTTTT
TRBJ1-5 many TRBV30 . CAWSVGTPMGNQPQHF TGTGCCTGGAGTGTAGGGACACCAATGGGCAATCAGCCCCAGCATTTT
TRBJ1-1 . TRBV5-1 TRBD1 CASSGGTGDNQAFF TGCGCCAGCAGCGGAGGGACAGGCGATAATCAAGCTTTCTTT
TRBJ1-1 . TRBV4-1 . CASSKFQEGTEAFF TGCGCCAGCAGCAAATTCCAGGAGGGGACTGAAGCTTTCTTT
TRBJ2-3 many TRBV4-2 TRBD2 CASSQVQGGTSGTDTQYF TGTGCCAGCAGCCAAGTTCAAGGGGGGACTAGCGGCACAGATACGCAGTATTTT
TRBJ2-5 . TRBV6-2/TRBV6-3 TRBD2 CASSQATSGRETQYF TGTGCCAGCAGCCAGGCGACTAGCGGGAGAGAGACCCAGTACTTC
TRBJ2-3 many TRBV24-1 TRBD2 CATSDLRTSGSTDTQYF TGTGCCACCAGTGATTTGAGGACTAGCGGGAGCACAGATACGCAGTATTTT
TRBJ1-5 . TRBV19 . CASSSGYNNQPQHF TGTGCCAGTAGTTCAGGGTATAACAATCAGCCCCAGCATTTT
TRBJ2-5 . TRBV28 . CASSGVRGQETQYF TGTGCCAGCAGCGGGGTACGGGGCCAAGAGACCCAGTACTTC
TRBJ1-4 many TRBV20-1 . CSASGGLDEKLFF TGCAGTGCTAGTGGGGGGCTGGATGAAAAACTGTTTTTT
TRBJ2-7 . TRBV28 TRBD2 CASSAVGGGTSGRHYEQYF TGTGCCAGCAGTGCCGTGGGGGGGGGGACTAGCGGGAGGCACTACGAGCAGTACTTC
TRBJ1-5 many TRBV18 . CASSTLENQPQHF TGTGCCAGCTCAACGTTGGAGAATCAGCCCCAGCATTTT
TRBJ2-1 many TRBV5-1 . CASSFGSGALSSYNEQFF TGCGCCAGCAGCTTCGGCAGCGGAGCTCTTAGCTCCTACAATGAGCAGTTCTTC
TRBJ1-4 . TRBV29-1 . CSVGQLNEKLFF TGCAGCGTTGGACAGCTTAATGAAAAACTGTTTTTT
TRBJ1-5 few TRBV30 TRBD1 CAWSAKGGYSNQPQHF TGTGCCTGGAGTGCTAAAGGGGGCTATAGCAATCAGCCCCAGCATTTT
TRBJ2-2 few TRBV13 TRBD2 CASSLQRRGEAGGAGELFF TGTGCCAGCAGCTTACAAAGGAGGGGAGAAGCGGGAGGGGCCGGGGAGCTGTTTTTT
TRBJ2-1 . TRBV5-6 . CASSSNAGVRLVYNEQFF TGTGCCAGCAGCTCGAATGCTGGGGTGCGACTGGTCTACAATGAGCAGTTCTTC
TRBJ1-1 many TRBV30 . CAWKEARPEAFF TGTGCCTGGAAAGAGGCCCGCCCTGAAGCTTTCTTT
TRBJ1-2 few TRBV30 . CAWSVNRDGYTF TGTGCCTGGAGTGTAAATAGGGATGGCTACACCTTC
TRBJ2-1 once TRBV27 . CARSQGTGNEQFF TGTGCCAGAAGTCAGGGTACGGGCAATGAGCAGTTCTTC